These T cell receptor beta chains were read from a single sample in a study of shared clonotypes between healthy human individuals. The protocol was immunoSEQ multiplex PCR, while the TCRdb copy is restricted to in-frame clones and leaves out a portion. The sample shows over a million clones, around 74% of them seen only once. The sample was memory CD4+ T cells sorted from blood. The receptors derive from a young man in good health. Both conserved end residues are part of each CDR3. Each record gives: J gene, clone size, D gene, V gene, CDR3 DNA, CDR3 protein. A D gene is named only where the DNA matches it firmly. A clone size is listed for some rows: how often the clone was seen (once, few, many), or a class if it is expanded.

j_gene: TRBJ2-5; abundance: -; d_gene: -; v_gene: TRBV5-6; CDR3nt: TGTGCCAGCAGCTCGACGACACATCAAGAGACCCAGTACTTC; CDR3aa: CASSSTTHQETQYF
j_gene: TRBJ1-2; abundance: -; d_gene: -; v_gene: TRBV5-1; CDR3nt: TGCGCCAGCAGTGCGGGATCCTCCTATGGCTACACCTTC; CDR3aa: CASSAGSSYGYTF
j_gene: TRBJ2-3; abundance: -; d_gene: TRBD2; v_gene: TRBV7-2; CDR3nt: TGTGCCAGCAGCTTAACTAGCGGGAAGGCGTATTTT; CDR3aa: CASSLTSGKAYF
j_gene: TRBJ2-7; abundance: -; d_gene: -; v_gene: TRBV7-9; CDR3nt: TGTGCCAGCAGCTTACATGGATTCTACGAGCAGTACTTC; CDR3aa: CASSLHGFYEQYF
j_gene: TRBJ1-2; abundance: -; d_gene: -; v_gene: TRBV6-6; CDR3nt: TGTGCCAGCAGTTATAGATCCTATGGCTACACCTTC; CDR3aa: CASSYRSYGYTF
j_gene: TRBJ1-4; abundance: -; d_gene: -; v_gene: TRBV18; CDR3nt: TGTGCCAGCTCACCGGGCCTTAATGAAAAACTGTTTTTT; CDR3aa: CASSPGLNEKLFF
j_gene: TRBJ1-1; abundance: -; d_gene: -; v_gene: TRBV29-1; CDR3nt: TGCAGCGTTGTGGAGGAGGGAAGCGGTCTTTTTGACACTGAAGCTTTCTTT; CDR3aa: CSVVEEGSGLFDTEAFF
j_gene: TRBJ1-1; abundance: few; d_gene: -; v_gene: TRBV20-1; CDR3nt: TGCAGTGCTTCCCCCGACACTGAAGCTTTCTTT; CDR3aa: CSASPDTEAFF
j_gene: TRBJ2-1; abundance: -; d_gene: TRBD2; v_gene: TRBV14; CDR3nt: TGTGCCAGCAGCCAAGGGGGAGGGGCTGAGCAGTTCTTC; CDR3aa: CASSQGGGAEQFF
j_gene: TRBJ1-5; abundance: -; d_gene: -; v_gene: TRBV6-1; CDR3nt: TGTGCCAGCAGGAGAACAGGGTCCGTTGATCAGCCCCAGCATTTT; CDR3aa: CASRRTGSVDQPQHF
j_gene: TRBJ1-4; abundance: few; d_gene: -; v_gene: TRBV6-1; CDR3nt: TGTGCCAGCAAGTACGGGAGTGCAACTAATGAAAAACTGTTTTTT; CDR3aa: CASKYGSATNEKLFF
j_gene: TRBJ1-2; abundance: -; d_gene: -; v_gene: TRBV7-2; CDR3nt: TGTGCCAGCAGCTTAGCGACTGGGGATGGCTACACCTTC; CDR3aa: CASSLATGDGYTF
j_gene: TRBJ2-7; abundance: -; d_gene: TRBD2; v_gene: TRBV28; CDR3nt: TGTGCCAGCAGTTTACAGCGGGAACAGTACTTC; CDR3aa: CASSLQREQYF
j_gene: TRBJ2-2; abundance: -; d_gene: TRBD2; v_gene: TRBV5-5; CDR3nt: TGTGCCACCCAATGGGCGGGGGTCGAGACCGGGGAGCTGTTTTTT; CDR3aa: CATQWAGVETGELFF
j_gene: TRBJ1-1; abundance: -; d_gene: TRBD1; v_gene: TRBV7-2; CDR3nt: TGTGCCAGCAGCTCGCCGGGACAGGGCACTGAAGCTTTCTTT; CDR3aa: CASSSPGQGTEAFF
j_gene: TRBJ2-6; abundance: -; d_gene: -; v_gene: TRBV27; CDR3nt: TGTGCCAGCAGTCTAGGACACCCCGGATCTGGGGCCAACGTCCTGACTTTC; CDR3aa: CASSLGHPGSGANVLTF
j_gene: TRBJ1-2; abundance: -; d_gene: -; v_gene: TRBV10-3; CDR3nt: TGTGCCATCAGTACCAACCCTGGTGGCTACACCTTC; CDR3aa: CAISTNPGGYTF
j_gene: TRBJ1-1; abundance: -; d_gene: TRBD1; v_gene: TRBV5-6; CDR3nt: TGTGCCAGCAGTCCACAGGGGGGCACTGAAGCTTTCTTT; CDR3aa: CASSPQGGTEAFF
j_gene: TRBJ2-3; abundance: -; d_gene: TRBD2; v_gene: TRBV7-9; CDR3nt: TGTGCCAGCAGGGCTCAGGGGCTAGCGGGGGGCCCCGCAGATACGCAGTATTTT; CDR3aa: CASRAQGLAGGPADTQYF
j_gene: TRBJ1-2; abundance: -; d_gene: TRBD1; v_gene: TRBV7-6; CDR3nt: TGTGCCAGCAGCTCCGGACAGGGACTTAACTATGGCTACACCTTC; CDR3aa: CASSSGQGLNYGYTF
j_gene: TRBJ2-3; abundance: -; d_gene: -; v_gene: TRBV10-2; CDR3nt: TGCGCCAGCGGACGTAGCACAGATACGCAGTATTTT; CDR3aa: CASGRSTDTQYF
j_gene: TRBJ1-1; abundance: -; d_gene: TRBD1; v_gene: TRBV5-5; CDR3nt: TGTGCCAGCAGCTTCGGACAGGGCATGAACACTGAAGCTTTCTTT; CDR3aa: CASSFGQGMNTEAFF
j_gene: TRBJ2-2; abundance: -; d_gene: -; v_gene: TRBV5-1; CDR3nt: TGCGCCAGCAGCTTGACCGGGACCACCGGGGAGCTGTTTTTT; CDR3aa: CASSLTGTTGELFF
j_gene: TRBJ1-5; abundance: -; d_gene: -; v_gene: TRBV21-1; CDR3nt: TGTGCCAGCAGCAAAGAGGGGGGCGGACAGGTAGAAAGGCCCCAGCATTTT; CDR3aa: CASSKEGGGQVERPQHF
j_gene: TRBJ2-7; abundance: -; d_gene: -; v_gene: TRBV20-1; CDR3nt: TGCAGTGCTAGAGATACCGAGCAGTACTTC; CDR3aa: CSARDTEQYF
j_gene: TRBJ2-3; abundance: once; d_gene: -; v_gene: TRBV7-2; CDR3nt: TGTGCCAGCAGCTTTCACCGGGGGAAGTGGAGCACAGATACGCAGTATTTT; CDR3aa: CASSFHRGKWSTDTQYF
j_gene: TRBJ1-3; abundance: -; d_gene: -; v_gene: TRBV5-1; CDR3nt: TGCGCCAGCAGCCCAGGGGACCAAAACACCATATATTTT; CDR3aa: CASSPGDQNTIYF
j_gene: TRBJ1-1; abundance: few; d_gene: -; v_gene: TRBV30; CDR3nt: TGTGCCTGGGGCGGCTCCTTGTCGGCTTTCTTT; CDR3aa: CAWGGSLSAFF
j_gene: TRBJ2-7; abundance: -; d_gene: TRBD2; v_gene: TRBV30; CDR3nt: TGTGCCTGGGGGACTAGCGGGAATGGAGAGCAGTACTTC; CDR3aa: CAWGTSGNGEQYF
j_gene: TRBJ2-1; abundance: once; d_gene: -; v_gene: TRBV7-9; CDR3nt: TGTGCCAGCAGCTTACTACTAGATCGCAATGAGCAGTTCTTC; CDR3aa: CASSLLLDRNEQFF
j_gene: TRBJ2-7; abundance: -; d_gene: -; v_gene: TRBV19; CDR3nt: TGTGCCAGTAGCCCGCCGCGTGGAGACTACGAGCAGTACTTC; CDR3aa: CASSPPRGDYEQYF
j_gene: TRBJ2-7; abundance: -; d_gene: -; v_gene: TRBV7-9; CDR3nt: TGTGCCAGCAGTCACGCAGGGAGAGAGCAGTACTTC; CDR3aa: CASSHAGREQYF
j_gene: TRBJ2-1; abundance: -; d_gene: TRBD2; v_gene: TRBV28; CDR3nt: TGTGCCAGCAGTACTAGCGGGGGGGCATATGAGCAGTTCTTC; CDR3aa: CASSTSGGAYEQFF
j_gene: TRBJ2-7; abundance: -; d_gene: TRBD1; v_gene: TRBV11-2; CDR3nt: TGTGCCAGCAGCTTAGAGGGGGGACAGGGGGCGTACGAGCAGTACTTC; CDR3aa: CASSLEGGQGAYEQYF
j_gene: TRBJ2-7; abundance: -; d_gene: TRBD1; v_gene: TRBV28; CDR3nt: TGTGCCAGCCTTGTTGGACAGGGATACTACGAGCAGTACTTC; CDR3aa: CASLVGQGYYEQYF
j_gene: TRBJ1-1; abundance: few; d_gene: -; v_gene: TRBV2; CDR3nt: TGTGCCAGCAGTCCTGACTATGCTGAAGCTTTCTTT; CDR3aa: CASSPDYAEAFF
j_gene: TRBJ1-3; abundance: -; d_gene: TRBD1; v_gene: TRBV13; CDR3nt: TGTGCCAGCAGCTTAAGGGGACAGGGATCCGGAAACACCATATATTTT; CDR3aa: CASSLRGQGSGNTIYF
j_gene: TRBJ2-3; abundance: -; d_gene: TRBD2; v_gene: TRBV19; CDR3nt: TGTGCCAGTAGTATCATGGGTCGGCCTAGCGGGAATAGGGCAGATACGCAGTATTTT; CDR3aa: CASSIMGRPSGNRADTQYF
j_gene: TRBJ1-2; abundance: -; d_gene: -; v_gene: TRBV7-2; CDR3nt: TGTGCCAGCAGCCATGGACAAAACTATGGCTACACCTTC; CDR3aa: CASSHGQNYGYTF
j_gene: TRBJ1-6; abundance: -; d_gene: -; v_gene: TRBV19; CDR3nt: TGTGCCAGTAGTCTGCAGGGGACCTATAATTCACCCCTCCACTTT; CDR3aa: CASSLQGTYNSPLHF
j_gene: TRBJ2-1; abundance: -; d_gene: -; v_gene: TRBV10-3; CDR3nt: TGTGCCATCAGTGAGTCGGGTGGGGGCTCCTACAATGAGCAGTTCTTC; CDR3aa: CAISESGGGSYNEQFF
j_gene: TRBJ2-1; abundance: -; d_gene: TRBD2; v_gene: TRBV5-4; CDR3nt: TGTGCCAGCAGCTCGACTAGCGACTCCTACAATGAGCAGTTCTTC; CDR3aa: CASSSTSDSYNEQFF
j_gene: TRBJ1-4; abundance: -; d_gene: TRBD1; v_gene: TRBV4-1; CDR3nt: TGCGCCAGCAGCCTGGACCCGGGACAGGGAGAAAAACTGTTTTTT; CDR3aa: CASSLDPGQGEKLFF
j_gene: TRBJ2-2; abundance: -; d_gene: -; v_gene: TRBV11-2; CDR3nt: TGTGCCAGCAGCCTCGGACGGGCCACCGGGGAGCTGTTTTTT; CDR3aa: CASSLGRATGELFF
j_gene: TRBJ2-1; abundance: -; d_gene: -; v_gene: TRBV4-1; CDR3nt: TGCGCCAGCAGCCAGACTCCGCCCCCCAATGAGCAGTTCTTC; CDR3aa: CASSQTPPPNEQFF
j_gene: TRBJ1-1; abundance: -; d_gene: TRBD1; v_gene: TRBV15; CDR3nt: TGTGCCACCAGCCCGACCCCACAGGGGCGCACTGAAGCTTTCTTT; CDR3aa: CATSPTPQGRTEAFF
j_gene: TRBJ2-6; abundance: -; d_gene: -; v_gene: TRBV27; CDR3nt: TGTGCCAGCACCTCAGTCTCTGGGGCCAACGTCCTGACTTTC; CDR3aa: CASTSVSGANVLTF
j_gene: TRBJ2-7; abundance: -; d_gene: -; v_gene: TRBV7-9; CDR3nt: TGTGCCAGCAGCTTAGAGGTCAGGGCCTACGAGCAGTACTTC; CDR3aa: CASSLEVRAYEQYF
j_gene: TRBJ2-7; abundance: -; d_gene: -; v_gene: TRBV25-1; CDR3nt: TGTGCCAGCAGTGGGGCCACGGGGGGCCCATTCCCCTACGAGCAGTACTTC; CDR3aa: CASSGATGGPFPYEQYF
j_gene: TRBJ2-5; abundance: -; d_gene: -; v_gene: TRBV28; CDR3nt: TGTGCCAGCAGGGGGGAGTGGGGGAAAGAGACCCAGTACTTC; CDR3aa: CASRGEWGKETQYF